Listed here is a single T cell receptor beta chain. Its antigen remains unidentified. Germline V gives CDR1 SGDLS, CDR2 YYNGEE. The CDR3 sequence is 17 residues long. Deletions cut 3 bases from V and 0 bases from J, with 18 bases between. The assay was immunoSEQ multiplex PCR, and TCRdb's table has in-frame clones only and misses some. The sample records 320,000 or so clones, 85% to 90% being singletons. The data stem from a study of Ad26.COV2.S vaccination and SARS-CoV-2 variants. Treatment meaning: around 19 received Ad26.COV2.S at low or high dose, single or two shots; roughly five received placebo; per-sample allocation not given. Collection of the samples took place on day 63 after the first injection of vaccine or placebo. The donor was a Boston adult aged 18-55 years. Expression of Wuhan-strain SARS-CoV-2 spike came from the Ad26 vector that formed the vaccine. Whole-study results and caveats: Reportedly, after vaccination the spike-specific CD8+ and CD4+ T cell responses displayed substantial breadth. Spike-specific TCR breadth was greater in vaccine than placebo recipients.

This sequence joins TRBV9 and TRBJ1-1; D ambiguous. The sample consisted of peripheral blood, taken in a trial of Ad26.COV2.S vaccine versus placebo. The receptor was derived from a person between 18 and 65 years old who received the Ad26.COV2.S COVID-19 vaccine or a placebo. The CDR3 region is CASSGSGRGHMNTEAFF. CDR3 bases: TGTGCCAGCAGCGGATCCGGGAGAGGGCACATGAACACTGAAGCTTTCTTT.